These 25 T cell receptor beta chains came from one sample sequenced in a study of human T cells and chemical hapten exposure. In TCRdb, the 5' RACE reads were re-called with MiXCR into one record per CDR3 protein. The sample records some 150,000 distinct CDR3 sequences, approximately 4% being singletons. Researchers extracted total RNA from unfractionated whole blood. The receptors were sampled from a female donor in good health.

This clonotype was found many times. The chain links TRBV6-1 to TRBJ2-7, with TRBD1 identical over 7 bases. J lost 2 bases, V lost 4 bases, and 2 bases had no gene match. The CDR3 runs to 13 residues. Germline V lookup: CDR1 MNHNS, CDR2 SASEGT. The CDR3 region has the DNA TGTGCCAGCAGTGTGACAGGGCCCTACGAGCAGTACTTC. Protein product: CASSVTGPYEQYF.

This clonotype has more than one count but fewer than ten. The J gene is TRBJ2-5, the V gene TRBV5-1; no clear D gene. Germline V lookup: CDR1 SGHRS, CDR2 YFSETQ. The CDR3 has 13 residues. V lost 4 bases, J lost 5 bases, and 12 bases lay in between. The CDR3 region has the DNA TGCGCCAGCAGCCCGGACGGTGCGGAGACCCAGTACTTC. The encoded protein is CASSPDGAETQYF.

Many counts were recorded for this clonotype. The rearrangement uses TRBV7-2 and TRBJ2-1, with TRBD2 matching over 9 bases. The ends lost 7 bases at V and 7 bases at J; junction bases unmatched: 23. Germline V gene sequence: CDR1 SGHTA, CDR2 FQGNSA. The CDR3 sequence is 19 residues long. CDR3 nucleotides: TGTGCCAGCACCCTACGCTCGGTAGCGGGGGCTACCTCTCGGAATGAGCAGTTCTTC. Translated: CASTLRSVAGATSRNEQFF.

This clonotype was observed at least ten times. The chain is built from TRBV7-2 and TRBJ2-7; D unresolved. The CDR3 has 14 residues. CDR1 and CDR2 from the germline V gene are SGHTA and FQGNSA. V was shortened by 1 base and J by 7 bases, with 14 bases between the two germline ends. Here the CDR3 DNA reads TGTGCCAGCAGCTTAGACCTCGTGTTCGGGGAGCAGTACTTC. Translating it yields CASSLDLVFGEQYF.

This clonotype was found a few times. J is TRBJ1-1 and V is TRBV5-1; unclear D gene. Germline lookup yields CDR1 SGHRS and CDR2 YFSETQ. The CDR3 runs 11 residues. V lost 8 bases and J lost 6, with 11 bases in between. The CDR3 loop reads CARLAAAEAFF. The CDR3 DNA reads as TGCGCCAGACTTGCGGCAGCTGAAGCTTTCTTT.

This clonotype was seen ten or more times. V usage is TRBV7-3 and J usage is TRBJ2-3, with D unresolved. CDR1 is SGHTA, CDR2 FQGTGA, per germline. Deletions cut 2 bases from V and 3 bases from J, with 3 bases between. The CDR3 consists of 12 residues. The CDR3 here is CASSLQTDTQYF. Here the CDR3 DNA reads TGTGCCAGCAGCTTACAGACAGATACGCAGTATTTT.

In this sample, this clonotype turned up many times. This chain uses TRBV20-1 with TRBJ2-1, with D possibly TRBD2 on 7 matching bases. Germline assignment: CDR1 DFQATT and CDR2 SNEGSKA (reference sequence). V lost 6 bases and J 2 bases, leaving 14 bases between the germline ends. The CDR3 extends over 14 amino acids. This CDR3 is CSAVRGGAYNEQFF. CDR3 nucleotides: TGCAGTGCGGTTAGGGGGGGGGCCTACAATGAGCAGTTCTTC.

The CDR3 region has the DNA TGTGCCAGCAGCGTAAGGGGCGGGGGGGACAGGGCTGGTGGAAACACCATATATTTT. As protein: CASSVRGGGDRAGGNTIYF. The chain employs TRBV21-1 and TRBJ1-3; the table assigns TRBD1, which was not confirmed against the DNA. TRBV21-1 represents a pseudogene. The CDR3 loop spans 19 amino acids.

In this sample, this clonotype turned up a few times. This rearrangement joins TRBV20-1 to TRBJ2-7, with a tentative D call TRBD2 (5 bases). The CDR3 contains 12 residues. The ends were cut back, 7 bases at V and 3 bases at J, with 13 bases in the middle. Germline CDR1 reads DFQATT; CDR2 reads SNEGSKA (reference sequence). The CDR3 loop reads CSVTGMHYEQYF. The CDR3 bases are TGCAGTGTTACGGGGATGCACTACGAGCAGTACTTC.

This clonotype was detected ten times or more. It is unclear where the CDR3 begins or ends on the DNA, so no DNA is shown, and the CDR3 is as TCRdb lists it. V gene TRBV21-1 combines with J gene TRBJ2-6; TRBD2, the table's D call, was not compared with the DNA. TRBV21-1 is an annotated pseudogene. The CDR3 spans 18 amino acids, including both terminal residues. The CDR3: CASSKEVAGGSGANVLTF.

This clonotype has just a few counts. V usage is TRBV16 and J usage is TRBJ1-3; D perhaps matches TRBD1 (6 bases). V was shortened by 2 bases and J by 2 bases, with 13 bases between the two germline ends. The CDR3 runs 16 residues. In germline, CDR1 is KGHSY, CDR2 FQNENV. The CDR3 bases are TGTGCCAGCAGCCAAAGTCAGGGGAAGACTGGAAACACCATATATTTT. It yields the protein CASSQSQGKTGNTIYF.

To note about this clonotype: A read error may explain this, as a much larger clone is one base away. The V call is TRBV4-3, the J call TRBJ2-3; D gene uncertain. V gave up 0 bases and J gave up 3 bases, with 7 bases separating them. CDR1 and CDR2 from the germline V gene are LGHNA and YSLEER. The CDR3 loop spans 14 amino acids. The CDR3 region is CASSQERATDTQYF. The CDR3, as DNA: TGCGCCAGCAGCCAAGAACGAGCGACAGATACGCAGTATTTT.

This clonotype has a count of ten or more. The chain uses TRBV5-1 and TRBJ2-5, with TRBD2 as a possible D gene (5 bases). The CDR3 has 12 residues. The ends were cut back, 0 bases at V and 7 bases at J, with 7 bases in the middle. Germline assignment: CDR1 SGHRS and CDR2 YFSETQ. CDR3 sequence reads: CASSLDRGTQYF. Here the CDR3 DNA reads TGCGCCAGCAGCTTGGATCGGGGGACCCAGTACTTC.

A word on this clonotype: A single base separates this from a much larger clone, so it may be a read error. The chain is built from TRBV7-9 and TRBJ2-7, with TRBD1 matching 7 bases. CDR1 is SEHNR and CDR2 is FQNEAQ in the germline V gene (reference sequence). CDR3 length equals 16 residues. CDR3 in DNA: TGTGCCAGCAGCTTTATAACAGGGGTGACGTCCTACGGGCAGTACTTC. It is translated as CASSFITGVTSYGQYF.

This clonotype was counted ten times or more. This rearrangement joins TRBV20-1 to TRBJ1-2; D is uncertain. The CDR3 consists of 11 residues. V gave up 5 bases and J gave up 5 bases, with 9 bases separating them. Germline loops: CDR1 DFQATT, CDR2 SNEGSKA (reference sequence). CDR3 sequence: CSAPAEYGYTF. CDR3 in DNA: TGCAGTGCTCCCGCCGAGTATGGCTACACCTTC.

This clonotype was seen at least ten times. The genes are TRBV6-6 and TRBJ1-3; no definite D call. Trimming took off 2 bases at V and 0 bases at J, with 11 bases between the two ends. The germline V gene encodes CDR1 MNHNY and CDR2 SVGAGI (reference sequence). The CDR3 has 16 residues. The CDR3 region is CASSYVTTYSGNTIYF. CDR3 nucleotides: TGTGCCAGCAGTTACGTGACAACCTACTCTGGAAACACCATATATTTT.

This clonotype has ten or more counts. V is TRBV12-5 and J is TRBJ2-6; TRBD1 aligns across 10 bases. Germline values: CDR1 LGHNT, CDR2 FRNRAP. The CDR3 runs 19 residues. In DNA, the CDR3 is TGTGCCAGCTTACTTTTGTTTGGGACAGGGGCAACTGGGGCCAACGTCCTGACTTTC. Encoded protein: CASLLLFGTGATGANVLTF.

This clonotype was found many times. The chain recombines TRBV19 with TRBJ2-7, with 9 bases fitting TRBD1. The CDR3 totals 16 residues. Germline V gives CDR1 LNHDA, CDR2 SQIVND (reference sequence). The ends lost 5 bases at V and 1 base at J; junction bases unmatched: 9. The CDR3, as DNA: TGTGCCAGTAGTTCGGCCGGGACAGGGACATCCTACGAGCAGTACTTC. Its translation is CASSSAGTGTSYEQYF.

This clonotype was observed a handful of times. This sequence joins TRBV11-1 and TRBJ2-5; possibly TRBD2 for D (5 bases). Germline values: CDR1 SGHAT, CDR2 FQDESV (reference sequence). This CDR3 comprises 13 residues. Trimming stripped 4 bases from V and 4 bases from J, with 10 bases between. The CDR3 spells CASSSDGGETQYF. The DNA for the CDR3 is TGTGCCAGCAGCTCCGACGGAGGAGAGACCCAGTACTTC.

This clonotype was counted many times. This chain joins TRBV20-1 and TRBJ2-3, with a possible D match to TRBD2 (6 bases). V was trimmed by 3 bases and J by 4 bases, leaving 8 bases between them. From germline, CDR1 is DFQATT and CDR2 SNEGSKA (reference sequence). CDR3 length: 12 residues. DNA for the CDR3: TGCAGTGCTAGTTCTAGCGCAGATACGCAGTATTTT. This gives the protein CSASSSADTQYF.

This clonotype appeared many times. The chain joins TRBV11-1 to TRBJ2-1, with 8 nucleotides matching TRBD2. V lost 6 bases to trimming and J lost 15 bases; unmatched junction nucleotides: 7. The CDR3 contains 11 residues. Germline V CDR1 and CDR2: SGHAT, FQDESV (reference sequence). Here the CDR3 DNA reads TGTGCCAGCAGTTATCGGGGGGGCAGGTTCTTC. Its translation: CASSYRGGRFF.

The chain employs TRBV19 and TRBJ1-6; D is perhaps TRBD1 (6 bases). This CDR3 contains 16 residues. The germline V gene has CDR1 LNHDA and CDR2 SQIVND (reference sequence). V gave up 7 bases and J gave up 7 bases, with 20 bases separating them. The CDR3 spells CASTQKPRTANSPLHF. The CDR3 nucleotides read TGTGCCAGTACCCAAAAGCCCCGGACAGCAAATTCACCCCTCCACTTT.

Only a few counts were recorded for this clonotype. This chain links TRBV7-2 with TRBJ1-2; D is unclear. The CDR3 is made up of 13 amino acids. V lost 2 bases and J lost 0, with 4 bases in between. Per germline, CDR1 SGHTA and CDR2 FQGNSA. The CDR3 protein is CASSLHANYGYTF. As DNA, the CDR3 is TGTGCCAGCAGCTTACACGCTAACTATGGCTACACCTTC. Full variable domain (rest looked up from reference TRBV7-2 and TRBJ1-2): GAGVSQSPSNKVTEKGKDVELRCDPISGHTALYWYRQSLGQGLEFLIYFQGNSAPDKSGLPSDRFSAERTGGSVSTLTIQRTQQEDSAVYLCASSLHANYGYTFGSGTRLTVV.

This clonotype was found many times. The chain couples TRBV6-2 or TRBV6-3 to TRBJ1-5, with D possibly matching TRBD1 (5 bases). CDR3 length: 13 amino acids. Trimming took off 7 bases at V and 5 bases at J, with 12 bases between the two ends. The germline gives CDR1 MNHEY, CDR2 SVGEGT. The CDR3, as DNA: TGTGCCAGCACCCATCAGGGTCATCAGCCCCAGCATTTT. This gives the protein CASTHQGHQPQHF.

This chain links TRBV9 with TRBJ2-3, with unresolved D. The length of the CDR3 is 12 residues. With 10 bases removed from V and 6 bases from J, the gap between germline ends came to 15 bases. Germline CDR1 and CDR2: SGDLS and YYNGEE. CDR3 in amino acids: CASAPSLDTQYF. DNA of the CDR3: TGTGCCTCAGCCCCTAGTCTGGATACGCAGTATTTT.